Following are 3 T cell receptor beta chains from one sample sequenced in a study of OX40 agonist ivuxolimab in advanced cancers. Assay: immunoSEQ multiplex PCR; the TCRdb copy retains only in-frame clones and omits some. The profile shows around 41,000 clones, roughly 80% of them singletons. This material consisted of CD4+ or CD8+ T cells sorted from blood, taken in a trial of the OX40 agonist ivuxolimab. The receptors derive from an adult with an advanced solid tumor such as melanoma, head and neck, liver or kidney cancer.

This chain joins TRBV5-4 and TRBJ1-1; TRBD1 might be the D (6 bases). The germline V and J ends were trimmed by 0 bases and 7 bases, with 13 bases remaining between them. The CDR3 has 14 residues. The V gene's germline CDR1 is SGHNT and CDR2 YYREEE (reference sequence). The CDR3 sequence is CASSLGMGAGEAFF. In nucleotides, the CDR3 is TGTGCCAGCAGCTTGGGAATGGGGGCTGGTGAAGCTTTCTTT.

The rearrangement uses TRBV7-2 and TRBJ2-5, with 7 bases identical to TRBD1. The CDR3 spans 14 residues. Germline-derived CDR1 and CDR2 are SGHTA and FQGNSA. Germline trimming cut 4 bases from V and 3 bases from J; bases unmatched to any gene: 5. This CDR3 is CASSSPDREETQYF. CDR3 sequence (DNA): TGTGCCAGCAGCTCCCCCGACAGGGAAGAGACCCAGTACTTC.

The chain joins TRBV20-1 to TRBJ2-7; D unresolved. Between the trimmed V and J ends, which lost 0 bases and 3 bases, there was a span of 3 bases. Germline lookup yields CDR1 DFQATT and CDR2 SNEGSKA (reference sequence). The CDR3 totals 11 residues. In nucleotides, the CDR3 is TGCAGTGCTAGAGACCTCTACGAGCAGTACTTC. Protein sequence: CSARDLYEQYF.